Given below is one TCR beta chain in context. V was pared by 5 bases and J by 8 bases, with 12 bases of the junction left unmatched. Germline CDR1 is SGHTA and CDR2 is FQGNSA. This CDR3 has 17 residues. The data are from a study of identifying expanded T cells in peripheral blood. Profiled with immunoSEQ multiplex PCR; TCRdb holds only in-frame clones, not every one. The table includes 100,000 to 150,000 clones, 84% detected once. The chain joins TRBV7-2 to TRBJ1-4; 12 bases fit TRBD1. This clonotype was obtained from a person aged 18 to 70 in good health. Sequenced sample: blood. This CDR3 is CASSLRPPGQGAEKLFF. Here the CDR3 DNA reads TGTGCCAGCAGCCTGAGACCTCCGGGACAGGGGGCCGAAAAACTGTTTTTT.